Each of the 22 T cell receptor beta chains below was sequenced from the same sample in a study of T cells after yellow fever vaccination. TCRdb ran MiXCR on the 5' RACE reads and lists one entry per CDR3 protein. Among nearly 300,000 distinct CDR3 sequences listed, around 9.3% were seen once. Sequencing used CD4+ T cells sorted from PBMCs, obtained 5 days after the yellow fever booster vaccination. The receptors here all came from a man aged 18-30 years who received the YFV17D yellow fever vaccine.

This clonotype appeared a few times. This sequence joins TRBV20-1 and TRBJ2-3; TRBD2 might be the D (5 bases). CDR1 DFQATT and CDR2 SNEGSKA come from the germline V gene (reference sequence). This CDR3 comprises 14 residues. Trimming removed 0 bases from V and 5 bases from J, with 12 bases in between. The CDR3 DNA sequence: TGCAGTGCTAGAGATGCTTTTAGCGAAGATACGCAGTATTTT. It encodes CSARDAFSEDTQYF.

The table lists this clonotype with many counts. This rearrangement joins TRBV7-6 to TRBJ2-7; D is unclear. With 4 bases removed from V and 2 bases from J, the gap between germline ends came to 9 bases. Germline CDR1 reads SGHVS; CDR2 reads FNYEAQ. The CDR3 totals 13 residues. CDR3 sequence reads: CASSSHPTYEQYF. The CDR3, as DNA: TGTGCCAGCAGCTCCCATCCAACCTACGAGCAGTACTTC.

This clonotype was counted a few times. CDR3 coding DNA: TGTGCCAGCAGTCGGGACGCCCAAGAGACCCAGTACTTC. Protein sequence: CASSRDAQETQYF. V and J are TRBV6-2 or TRBV6-3 and TRBJ2-5; D may match TRBD1 or TRBD2 (5 bases each). The ends were cut back, 5 bases at V and 1 base at J, with 8 bases in the middle. Germline values: CDR1 MNHEY, CDR2 SVGEGT. The CDR3 is 13 amino acids.

This clonotype was seen only a few times. The chain recombines TRBV9 with TRBJ2-5, with TRBD2 matching over 7 bases. This CDR3 contains 16 residues. V dropped 0 bases and J dropped 4; count of bases not matched to a gene: 9. The germline V gene has CDR1 SGDLS and CDR2 YYNGEE. The CDR3 reads CASSVASTGGGETQYF. CDR3 sequence (DNA): TGTGCCAGCAGCGTAGCTTCGACGGGAGGAGGAGAGACCCAGTACTTC.

There are a few counts of this clonotype. The rearrangement links TRBV30 to TRBJ2-1; D is undetermined. Trimming removed 2 bases from V and 8 bases from J, with 7 bases in between. There are 11 residues in the CDR3. CDR1 and CDR2 (germline): GTSNPN, SVGIG (reference sequence). CDR3 coding DNA: TGTGCCTGGAGTAATGTCGATGAGCAGTTCTTC. Residues: CAWSNVDEQFF.

In this sample, this clonotype turned up many times. The V gene is TRBV5-1, the J gene TRBJ2-7; 8 positions match TRBD1. The CDR3 is 15 amino acids. V was clipped by 2 bases and J by 5 bases; unmatched bases: 9. Germline CDR1 SGHRS, CDR2 YFSETQ. Here the CDR3 reads CASSLQGQASDEQYF. The CDR3 bases are TGCGCCAGCAGCTTACAGGGACAGGCGTCCGACGAGCAGTACTTC.

This clonotype was found many times. The chain couples TRBV5-1 to TRBJ2-5; D possibly uses TRBD1 or TRBD2 (5 bases each). V lost 7 bases and J lost 7, with 20 bases in between. The CDR3 consists of 14 residues. Per the germline V gene, CDR1 is SGHRS and CDR2 is YFSETQ. Here the CDR3 reads CASRTGPLTGTQYF. Here the CDR3 DNA reads TGCGCCAGCCGCACGGGGCCTCTGACCGGGACCCAGTACTTC. Complete variable domain (other parts from reference TRBV5-1 and TRBJ2-5): KAGVTQTPRYLIKTRGQQVTLSCSPISGHRSVSWYQQTPGQGLQFLFEYFSETQRNKGNFPGRFSGRQFSNSRSEMNVSTLELGDSALYLCASRTGPLTGTQYFGPGTRLLVL.

There are many counts of this clonotype. This chain joins TRBV6-2 or TRBV6-3 and TRBJ2-7, with unresolved D. The CDR3 length is 13 residues. Trimming took off 6 bases at V and 7 bases at J, with 16 bases between the two ends. Per germline, CDR1 MNHEY and CDR2 SVGEGT. The CDR3 DNA follows: TGTGCCAGCAGCACCTTCTCGGAAAGGGAGCAGTACGTC. Encoded protein: CASSTFSEREQYV.

This clonotype was seen a few times. The chain joins TRBV6-5 to TRBJ1-1, with a weak D call TRBD1 (5 bases). The ends were cut back, 2 bases at V and 8 bases at J, with 18 bases in the middle. The germline V gene encodes CDR1 MNHEY and CDR2 SVGAGI. The CDR3 runs 15 residues. The CDR3 DNA reads as TGTGCCAGCAGTTACGTCGGCACAGGCCCCGAAGAAGCTTTCTTT. This translates into CASSYVGTGPEEAFF.

The CDR3 loop reads CSAIDGYQPQHF. The CDR3 DNA reads as TGCAGTGCTATAGACGGTTATCAGCCCCAGCATTTT. The V and J genes are TRBV20-1 and TRBJ1-5; D remains ambiguous. CDR1 is DFQATT, CDR2 SNEGSKA, per germline (reference sequence). There are 12 residues in the CDR3. Trimming cost V 4 bases and J 5 bases, with 9 bases left between them.

This clonotype has a handful of counts. V and J are TRBV18 and TRBJ2-5; D not certain. Germline V gene sequence: CDR1 KGHSH, CDR2 LQKENI. The CDR3 length is 15 residues. V was cut by 6 bases and J by 2 bases, with 16 bases left in between. The CDR3 region is CASSPRQADQETQYF. CDR3 in DNA: TGTGCCAGCTCTCCCCGCCAGGCGGATCAAGAGACCCAGTACTTC.

The chain has TRBV25-1 and TRBJ2-6; 7 positions match TRBD2. There are 18 residues in the CDR3. The germline V gene encodes CDR1 MGHDK and CDR2 SYGVNS. V gave up 3 bases and J gave up 2 bases; unmatched junction bases: 10. The CDR3: CASSEGLGRAAGANVLTF. The DNA of the CDR3 is TGTGCCAGCAGTGAGGGGTTAGGGAGGGCCGCTGGGGCCAACGTCCTGACTTTC.

The chain links TRBV20-1 to TRBJ2-5; 8 bases agree with TRBD2. This CDR3 is built from 16 residues. The germline V gene encodes CDR1 DFQATT and CDR2 SNEGSKA (reference sequence). Trimming removed 0 bases from V and 4 bases from J; junction bases left unmatched: 10. The CDR3 DNA reads TGCAGTGCTAGAGACCGGATCGGGGGGGCTTCAGAGACCCAGTACTTC. Amino acid sequence: CSARDRIGGASETQYF.

This clonotype was detected only a few times. The chain links TRBV7-2 to TRBJ2-5; TRBD2 matches 8 bases. The CDR3 has 14 amino acids. Trimming cost V 5 bases and J 4 bases; bases outside gene matches: 6. The V gene's germline CDR1 is SGHTA and CDR2 FQGNSA. This chain's CDR3 is CASSPRGAGETQYF. The CDR3 nucleotides read TGTGCCAGCAGCCCGCGGGGGGCCGGAGAGACCCAGTACTTC. Full variable domain (missing parts from reference TRBV7-2 and TRBJ2-5): GAGVSQSPSNKVTEKGKDVELRCDPISGHTALYWYRQSLGQGLEFLIYFQGNSAPDKSGLPSDRFSAERTGGSVSTLTIQRTQQEDSAVYLCASSPRGAGETQYFGPGTRLLVL.

In its sample, this clonotype was seen a few times. The junction differs from germline at one of its ends, possibly a read error. The chain recombines TRBV6-6 with TRBJ2-7, with a tentative D call TRBD2 (5 bases). The CDR3 covers 13 residues. Germline CDR1 and CDR2: MNHNY and SVGAGI (reference sequence). The CDR3 here is CASSDSFGDEQYF. Written as DNA, the CDR3 is TGTGCCAGCAGTGACTCCTTCGGGGACGAGCAGTACTTC.

The chain combines TRBV6-2 or TRBV6-3 with TRBJ2-1; TRBD2 matches 9 bases. The CDR3 has 14 residues. In germline, CDR1 is MNHEY, CDR2 SVGEGT. V lost 2 bases and J lost 16; bases outside the gene matches: 12. The chain's CDR3 is CASSYPREGRFQFF. Here the CDR3 DNA reads TGTGCCAGCAGTTACCCGCGGGAGGGGAGGTTTCAATTCTTC.

This clonotype was recorded many times. The rearrangement links TRBV5-1 to TRBJ2-1, with D unclear. Between the trimmed V and J ends, which lost 1 base and 0 bases, there was a span of 11 bases. The germline V gene encodes CDR1 SGHRS and CDR2 YFSETQ. The CDR3 has 16 residues. The CDR3 nucleotides are TGCGCCAGCAGCTTGCGTCCTGACCTCTCCTACAATGAGCAGTTCTTC. It specifies CASSLRPDLSYNEQFF.

This clonotype was found many times. This chain links TRBV5-1 with TRBJ2-3, with D perhaps TRBD2 (6 bases). Germline CDR1 SGHRS, CDR2 YFSETQ. The germline V and J ends were trimmed by 4 bases and 2 bases, with 11 bases remaining between them. This CDR3 region has 14 residues. As DNA, the CDR3 is TGCGCCAGCAGCCCGGGGGAAGTCACAGATACGCAGTATTTT. Translation gives CASSPGEVTDTQYF.

In this sample, this clonotype turned up many times. The chain employs TRBV29-1 and TRBJ1-2, with no clear D. Trimming pared 0 bases from V and 8 bases from J, leaving 13 bases between. Germline CDR1 is SQVTM and CDR2 is ANQGSEA. The CDR3 consists of 13 residues. The CDR3 protein is CSVEEWTSRGYTF. The CDR3 DNA reads TGCAGCGTTGAAGAATGGACCTCCCGGGGCTACACCTTC. The full variable domain, with the rest looked up from reference TRBV29-1 and TRBJ1-2, is SAVISQKPSRDICQRGTSLTIQCQVDSQVTMMFWYRQQPGQSLTLIATANQGSEATYESGFVIDKFPISRPNLTFSTLTVSNMSPEDSSIYLCSVEEWTSRGYTFGSGTRLTVV.

This clonotype occurred a few times. This chain links TRBV27 with TRBJ2-7; 7 positions agree with TRBD1. This CDR3 spans 14 amino acids. From germline, CDR1 is MNHEY and CDR2 SMNVEV (reference sequence). V lost 5 bases, J lost 0 bases, and 4 bases stayed unmatched. The CDR3 region is CASSPRGNSYEQYF. DNA of the CDR3: TGTGCCAGCAGTCCCAGGGGGAACTCCTACGAGCAGTACTTC.

As concerns this clonotype: The junction departs from germline at one end; a sequencing error may be responsible. The V and J genes are TRBV7-2 and TRBJ2-7; 10 nucleotides match TRBD2. This CDR3 spans 15 amino acids. From germline, CDR1 is SGHTA and CDR2 FQGNSA. The DNA for the CDR3 is TGTGCCAGCAACTTACTAGCGGGGACCCCCTACGAGCAGTACTTC. This translates into CASNLLAGTPYEQYF.

This clonotype showed up many times. V gene TRBV2 combines with J gene TRBJ1-6; 7 bases match TRBD1. J was trimmed by 7 bases and V by 3 bases; bases with no gene match: 0. The CDR3 loop spans 13 amino acids. CDR1 is SNHLY, CDR2 FYNNEI, per germline. The CDR3: CASSDRGNSPLHF. CDR3 sequence (DNA): TGTGCCAGCAGTGACAGGGGGAATTCACCCCTCCACTTT.